This T cell receptor (beta chain) was sequenced in a study of blood T cell repertoires in COVID-19. The wider study: The analysed material was cDNA or gDNA that came from T cells, B-cell-depleted T cells, or PBMCs.

Participant ages covered roughly 18 to 89 years across about two dozen US areas. Authors' processing steps: It was from reference gene primer amplification that nucleated cell counts were estimated. Only in-frame clones appear in the TCRdb table, and some are missing; sequencing was by immunoSEQ multiplex PCR. The V and J calls and clone size were taken over from that table, and D and trimming were inferred from the DNA. The table lists roughly 200,000 clones, around 85% of them singletons. There are 14 residues in the CDR3. The germline CDR1 and CDR2 sequences are KGHDR and SFDVKD. Trimming cost V 9 bases and J 1 base, with 11 bases left between them.

The sequencing sample was made of PBMCs or T cells enriched from blood (not recorded which). V is TRBV24-1 and J is TRBJ2-2; the D gene is possibly TRBD1 (5 bases). The sequence derives from a woman aged 40 to 49 with acute COVID-19. The chain's CDR3 is CATSRTMNTGELFF. DNA for the CDR3: TGTGCCACCTCTAGGACAATGAACACCGGGGAGCTGTTTTTT.